A single TCR beta chain is shown here with its context. The data originate from a study of blood T cell repertoires in COVID-19. Across the whole study: Samples representing acute and convalescent COVID-19 were sourced from the United States, Italy and Spain. Sample material is recorded as cDNA or gDNA derived from T cells, B-cell-depleted T cells, or PBMCs.

Original processing notes: Counts of nucleated cells, estimated from reference gene primer amplification, were obtained. Sequencing was performed with immunoSEQ multiplex PCR; in TCRdb, only in-frame clones are kept and a portion is missing. That table supplies the V and J calls and clone size; D and trimming were determined from the DNA. In the table there are tens of thousands of clones, 80% to 90% of which are singletons. The source material was peripheral blood. The sequence came from a man in his sixties with acute or convalescent COVID-19.

The CDR3 sequence: CASSSRRLASFDTQYF. The CDR3 coding sequence is TGTGCCAGCAGTTCCCGTAGACTAGCTTCCTTCGATACGCAGTATTTT. This chain connects TRBV6-5 to TRBJ2-3, with 7 positions matching TRBD2. The CDR3 runs to 16 residues. The germline V gene has CDR1 MNHEY and CDR2 SVGAGI. Trimming took 4 bases from V and 6 from J; bases not matched to a gene: 13.